A selection of T cell receptor beta chains follows, all from one sample in a study of cytotoxic CD8 clonotypes in ibrutinib-treated CLL. The data were produced by immunoSEQ multiplex PCR, yet TCRdb's version contains in-frame clones alone and is incomplete. The table has about 200,000 clones, around 72% seen once. The specimen comprised PBMCs, sampled after 24 months of ibrutinib treatment. The receptors were sampled from a human donor with chronic lymphocytic leukemia. CDR3s leave out the opening cysteine and the closing phenylalanine or tryptophan.

>TRBV7-9
ASTGTNYEQY
>TRBV6-5
AINRDLDYGYT
>TRBV15
ATSRKGRVYNEQF
>TRBV25-1
ASSHRTGLGGYT
>TRBV5-6
ASSLGGEWETQY
>TRBV27
ASSSFSDRIQETQY
>TRBV5-6
ASSRGQGGEKLF
>TRBV6-5
ASRLNSGNTIY
>TRBV11-2
ASSLIGSRNEQF
>TRBV18
ASSPTTSWIGEQY
>TRBV11-2
ASSFALGGSYGYT
>TRBV7-6
ASSLEGVTAPGELF
>TRBV14
ASSQWGLAGTLTYEQY
>TRBV28
ASSLVGSYGYT
>TRBV10-3
AIKDSYSNQPQH
>TRBV29-1
SVGLDSDYGYT
>TRBV30
AWSPGAYNEKLF
>TRBV5-1
ASSLDRGETQY
>TRBV5-7
ASRLGQGYEQY
>TRBV7-8
ASSSLTGLGYEQY
>TRBV28
ASSSGPTNEKLF
>TRBV10-3
AISPGQIYNEQF
>TRBV27
ASSLGGLGEAF
>TRBV7-9
ASSSPKGTSANEKLF
>TRBV13
ASSFQGGQPQH
>TRBV4-1
ASSQASSGRALKDTQY
>TRBV9
ASSVVATTQEELF
>TRBV30
AWGGDTEAF
>TRBV7-9
ASSHQVWATGELF
>TRBV30
AWAIMGLTYEQY
>TRBV20-1
SARKAPAAF
>TRBV15
ATSRGKGYEQY
>TRBV7-9
ASSVSGSLYEQY
>TRBV19
ASRQGVNTGELF
>TRBV30
AWSIIGTLYEQY
>TRBV18
ASSPQALVAF